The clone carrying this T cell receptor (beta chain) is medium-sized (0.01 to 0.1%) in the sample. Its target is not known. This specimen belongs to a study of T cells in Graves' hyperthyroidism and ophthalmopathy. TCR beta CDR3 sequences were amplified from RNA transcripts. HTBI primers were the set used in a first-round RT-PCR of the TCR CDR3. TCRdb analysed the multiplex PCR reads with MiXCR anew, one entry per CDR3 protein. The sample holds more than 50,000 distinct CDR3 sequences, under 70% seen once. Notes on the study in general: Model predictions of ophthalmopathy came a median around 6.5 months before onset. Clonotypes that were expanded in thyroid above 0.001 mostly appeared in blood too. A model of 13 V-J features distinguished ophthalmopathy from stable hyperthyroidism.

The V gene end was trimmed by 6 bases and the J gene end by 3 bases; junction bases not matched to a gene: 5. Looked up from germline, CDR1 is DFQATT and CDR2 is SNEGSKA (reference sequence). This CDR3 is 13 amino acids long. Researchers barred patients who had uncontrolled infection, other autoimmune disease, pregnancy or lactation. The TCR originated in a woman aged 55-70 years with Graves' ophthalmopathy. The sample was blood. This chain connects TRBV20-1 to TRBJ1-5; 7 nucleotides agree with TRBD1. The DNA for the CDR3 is TGCAGTGCCAGACAGGGCTACAATCAGCCCCAGCATTTT. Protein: CSARQGYNQPQHF.